Following are 14 T cell receptor beta chains from one sample sequenced in a study of cytomegalovirus exposure and HLA in healthy donors. Both 60 Vbeta primers and 13 Jbeta primers went into the PCR. Data came from immunoSEQ multiplex PCR; TCRdb stores just in-frame clones and leaves some out. The specimen's table records 56,000 or so clones. Sequenced: PBMCs. The receptors originated from a man aged 35-49 years in good health and CMV-seropositive.

The chain has TRBV6-5 and TRBJ1-2; weak D call: TRBD1 (5 bases). The CDR3 sequence is 14 residues long. Trimming shortened V by 2 bases and J by 3 bases, and 10 bases separated the two germline ends. Germline V gene sequence: CDR1 MNHEY, CDR2 SVGAGI. CDR3: CASSYGGGYYGYTF. The CDR3 DNA reads TGTGCCAGCAGTTACGGGGGGGGGTACTATGGCTACACCTTC.

The chain links TRBV11-3 to TRBJ2-7, with D perhaps TRBD2 (6 bases). The CDR3 is 14 residues long. V lost 3 bases, J lost 4 bases, and 13 bases lay in between. Germline V gives CDR1 SGHNT, CDR2 YENEEA. CDR3 region: CASSLGGDGYEQYF. In nucleotides, the CDR3 is TGTGCCAGCAGCTTGGGCGGGGACGGATACGAGCAGTACTTC.

V and J are TRBV28 and TRBJ2-1; D is perhaps TRBD1 (5 bases). Trimming took off 6 bases at V and 9 bases at J, with 12 bases between the two ends. The germline CDR1 and CDR2 sequences are MDHEN and SYDVKM. The CDR3 sequence is 12 residues long. The CDR3 DNA sequence: TGTGCCAGCAGCCGCTCAGGGCTTGAGCAGTTCTTC. Amino acid sequence: CASSRSGLEQFF.

The chain has TRBV19 and TRBJ2-2; D is uncertain. CDR1 LNHDA and CDR2 SQIVND come from the germline V gene (reference sequence). V was pared by 3 bases and J by 4 bases, with 3 bases between. The length of the CDR3 is 12 residues. CDR3 protein: CASSILTGELFF. The DNA of the CDR3 is TGTGCCAGTAGTATCCTCACCGGGGAGCTGTTTTTT.

This rearrangement joins TRBV28 to TRBJ2-7, with TRBD1 as a possible D gene (6 bases). The germline V and J ends were trimmed by 5 bases and 3 bases, with 17 bases remaining between them. CDR3 length equals 15 residues. Germline V lookup: CDR1 MDHEN, CDR2 SYDVKM. The CDR3 region has the DNA TGTGCCAGCAGTGCGGTCAGGGGAGAGAACTACGAGCAGTACTTC. Encoded protein: CASSAVRGENYEQYF.

The chain uses TRBV4-3 and TRBJ2-7; D gene ambiguous. The length of the CDR3 is 14 residues. V lost 4 bases and J lost 2, with 12 bases in between. The germline V gene encodes CDR1 LGHNA and CDR2 YSLEER. The CDR3 DNA is TGCGCCAGCAGCCCCAGACTGATAACCTACGAGCAGTACTTC. Translation gives CASSPRLITYEQYF.

The V and J genes are TRBV7-2 and TRBJ1-5, with 10 nucleotides matching TRBD1. The length of the CDR3 is 15 residues. J was trimmed by 7 bases and V by 5 bases; bases with no gene match: 8. The germline V gene has CDR1 SGHTA and CDR2 FQGNSA. CDR3 region: CASSTRTGGRQPQHF. In DNA form, the CDR3 reads TGTGCCAGCAGCACACGGACAGGGGGGCGACAGCCCCAGCATTTT.

CDR3 amino acids: CASSYSGQGSGYTF. DNA of the CDR3: TGTGCCAGCAGTTACTCGGGACAGGGAAGTGGCTACACCTTC. The chain employs TRBV6-6 and TRBJ1-2, with 9 bases aligning to TRBD1. The germline V gene has CDR1 MNHNY and CDR2 SVGAGI (reference sequence). This CDR3 is 14 amino acids long. The V gene end was trimmed by 0 bases and the J gene end by 7 bases; junction bases not matched to a gene: 3.

The chain employs TRBV7-8 and TRBJ2-7, with 11 bases that match TRBD1. CDR3 length: 13 amino acids. In germline, CDR1 is SGHVS, CDR2 FQNEAQ. Trimming took 6 bases from V and 7 from J; bases not matched to a gene: 5. CDR3 in amino acids: CASSLDRGQEQYF. In DNA, the CDR3 is TGTGCCAGCAGTCTGGACAGGGGGCAGGAGCAGTACTTC.

The chain recombines TRBV2 with TRBJ2-1; TRBD1 aligns across 9 bases. The J segment lost 4 bases and the V segment lost 5 bases, leaving 6 bases of the junction unmatched. CDR3 length: 15 amino acids. Per the germline V gene, CDR1 is SNHLY and CDR2 is FYNNEI. The CDR3 nucleotides read TGTGCCAGCAGTCCGACAGGGGGGATATACAATGAGCAGTTCTTC. It translates to CASSPTGGIYNEQFF.

The chain is built from TRBV19 and TRBJ2-7, with 11 bases aligning to TRBD2. The V gene end was trimmed by 3 bases and the J gene end by 1 base; junction bases not matched to a gene: 8. The V gene's germline CDR1 is LNHDA and CDR2 SQIVND (reference sequence). This CDR3 contains 17 residues. The CDR3 nucleotides read TGTGCCAGTAGTATCGGTCTTGGACTAGCGGGTTCCTACGAGCAGTACTTC. Its translation: CASSIGLGLAGSYEQYF.

The chain couples TRBV5-1 to TRBJ2-5, with 7 bases that match TRBD1. This CDR3 has 15 amino acids. Germline trimming cut 0 bases from V and 3 bases from J; bases unmatched to any gene: 5. Per the germline V gene, CDR1 is SGHRS and CDR2 is YFSETQ. In DNA, the CDR3 is TGCGCCAGCAGCTTGGTTTTGGGACAGAAAGAGACCCAGTACTTC. It encodes CASSLVLGQKETQYF.

The CDR3 region has the DNA TGTGCCAGTAGTATCCGAAGGGGGCGAGCTTTCTTT. Translated: CASSIRRGRAFF. The V call is TRBV19, the J call TRBJ1-1; 7 bases align to TRBD1. The germline V gene encodes CDR1 LNHDA and CDR2 SQIVND (reference sequence). The CDR3 has 12 amino acids. V was pared by 3 bases and J by 10 bases, with 5 bases of the junction left unmatched.

This chain joins TRBV20-1 and TRBJ2-7; D call uncertain. From germline, CDR1 is DFQATT and CDR2 SNEGSKA (reference sequence). The length of the CDR3 is 11 residues. The V gene lost 7 bases and the J gene lost 3 bases, with 10 bases spanning the gap. In nucleotides, the CDR3 is TGCAGTGTCCCGAGTCTCTACGAGCAGTACTTC. The encoded protein is CSVPSLYEQYF.